This T cell receptor beta chain was identified during a study of blood T cell repertoires in COVID-19. Study-level background: The United States, Italy and Spain provided the acute and convalescent COVID-19 samples. Sources were T cells, B-cell-depleted T cells, or PBMCs; the material itself was cDNA or gDNA.

Profiled with immunoSEQ multiplex PCR; TCRdb holds only in-frame clones, not every one. The table has under 50,000 clones, 82% seen once; the top ten hold less than 9.5%. The germline V and J ends were trimmed by 2 bases and 8 bases, with 13 bases remaining between them. This CDR3 is built from 15 residues. Germline lookup yields CDR1 SNHLY and CDR2 FYNNEI. The material sequenced was peripheral blood. The receptor was derived from a man in his forties with acute or convalescent COVID-19. This rearrangement joins TRBV2 to TRBJ1-6, with D perhaps matching TRBD1 (6 bases). CDR3 nucleotides: TGTGCCAGCAGTGAATCTAGGGGGGGGGATTCACCCCTCCACTTT. It is translated as CASSESRGGDSPLHF.